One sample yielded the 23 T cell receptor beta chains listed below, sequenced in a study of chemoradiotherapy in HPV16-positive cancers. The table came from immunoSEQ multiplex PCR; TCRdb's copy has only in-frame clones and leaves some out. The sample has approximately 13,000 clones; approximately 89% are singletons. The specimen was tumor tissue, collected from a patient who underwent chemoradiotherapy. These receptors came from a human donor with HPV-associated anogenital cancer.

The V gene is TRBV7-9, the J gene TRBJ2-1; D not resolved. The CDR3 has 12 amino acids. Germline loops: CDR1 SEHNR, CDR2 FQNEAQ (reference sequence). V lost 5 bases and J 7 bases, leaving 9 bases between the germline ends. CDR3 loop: CASSPFRNEQFF. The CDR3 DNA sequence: TGTGCCAGCAGCCCCTTTAGGAATGAGCAGTTCTTC. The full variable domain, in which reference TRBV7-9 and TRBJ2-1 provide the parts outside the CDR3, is DTGVSQNPRHKITKRGQNVTFRCDPISEHNRLYWYRQTLGQGPEFLTYFQNEAQLEKSRLLSDRFSAERPKGSFSTLEIQRTEQGDSAMYLCASSPFRNEQFFGPGTRLTVL.

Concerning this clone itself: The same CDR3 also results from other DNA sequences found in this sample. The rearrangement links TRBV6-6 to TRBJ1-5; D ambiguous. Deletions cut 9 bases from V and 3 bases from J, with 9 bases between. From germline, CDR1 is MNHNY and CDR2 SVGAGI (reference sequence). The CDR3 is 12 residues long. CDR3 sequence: CASRWSNQPQHF. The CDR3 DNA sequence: TGTGCCAGTAGGTGGTCCAATCAGCCCCAGCATTTT.

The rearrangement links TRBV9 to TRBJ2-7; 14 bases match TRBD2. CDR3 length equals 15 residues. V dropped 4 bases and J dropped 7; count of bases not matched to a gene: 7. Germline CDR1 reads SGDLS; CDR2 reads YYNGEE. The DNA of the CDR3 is TGTGCCAGCAGCCCCGGACTAGCGGGAGGTGAGGAGCAGTACTTC. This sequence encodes CASSPGLAGGEEQYF.

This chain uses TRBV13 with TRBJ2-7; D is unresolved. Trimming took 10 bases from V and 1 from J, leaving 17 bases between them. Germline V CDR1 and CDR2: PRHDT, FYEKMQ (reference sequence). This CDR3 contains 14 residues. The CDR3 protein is CATSRHGTSYEQYF. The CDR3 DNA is TGTGCCACTTCAAGACACGGTACTTCCTACGAGCAGTACTTC. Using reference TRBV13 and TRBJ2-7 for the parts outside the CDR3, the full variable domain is AAGVIQSPRHLIKEKRETATLKCYPIPRHDTVYWYQQGPGQDPQFLISFYEKMQSDKGSIPDRFSAQQFSDYHSELNMSSLELGDSALYFCATSRHGTSYEQYFGPGTRLTVT.

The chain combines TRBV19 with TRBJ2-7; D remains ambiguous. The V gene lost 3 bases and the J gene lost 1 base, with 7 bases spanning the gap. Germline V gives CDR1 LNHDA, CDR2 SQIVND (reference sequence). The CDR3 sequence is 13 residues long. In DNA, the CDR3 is TGTGCCAGTAGTATCTCCCTATCCTACGAGCAGTACTTC. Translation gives CASSISLSYEQYF.

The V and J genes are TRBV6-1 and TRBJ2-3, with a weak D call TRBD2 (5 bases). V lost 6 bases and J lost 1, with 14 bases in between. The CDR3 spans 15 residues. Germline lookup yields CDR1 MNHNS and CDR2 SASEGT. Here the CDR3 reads CASREDISGTDTQYF. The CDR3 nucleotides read TGTGCCAGCAGGGAGGATATTAGCGGCACAGATACGCAGTATTTT.

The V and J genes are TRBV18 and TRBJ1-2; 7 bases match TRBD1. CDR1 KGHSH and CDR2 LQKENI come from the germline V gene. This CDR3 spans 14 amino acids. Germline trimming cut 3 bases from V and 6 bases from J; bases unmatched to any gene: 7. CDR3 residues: CASSPTGAVDGYTF. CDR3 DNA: TGTGCCAGCTCACCCACAGGGGCGGTGGATGGCTACACCTTC.

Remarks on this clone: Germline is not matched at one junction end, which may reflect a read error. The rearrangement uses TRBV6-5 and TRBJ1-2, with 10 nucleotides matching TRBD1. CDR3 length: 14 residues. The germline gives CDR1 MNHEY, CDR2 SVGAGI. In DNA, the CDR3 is TGTACCAGCAGTTCGGGACAGGGGAGGTATGGCTACACCTTC. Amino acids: CTSSSGQGRYGYTF.

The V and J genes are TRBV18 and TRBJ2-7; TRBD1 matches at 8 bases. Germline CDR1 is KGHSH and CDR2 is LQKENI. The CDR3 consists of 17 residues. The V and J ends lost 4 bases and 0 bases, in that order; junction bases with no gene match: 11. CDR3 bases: TGTGCCAGCTCACGTGCTTCTGGGACAGGTTTCTCCTACGAGCAGTACTTC. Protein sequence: CASSRASGTGFSYEQYF.

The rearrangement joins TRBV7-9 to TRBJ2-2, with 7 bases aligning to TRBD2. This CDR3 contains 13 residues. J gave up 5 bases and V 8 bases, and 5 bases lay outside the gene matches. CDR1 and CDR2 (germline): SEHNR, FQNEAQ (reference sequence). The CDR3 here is CASGRAGTGELFF. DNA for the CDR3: TGTGCCAGCGGGAGGGCCGGGACCGGGGAGCTGTTTTTT.

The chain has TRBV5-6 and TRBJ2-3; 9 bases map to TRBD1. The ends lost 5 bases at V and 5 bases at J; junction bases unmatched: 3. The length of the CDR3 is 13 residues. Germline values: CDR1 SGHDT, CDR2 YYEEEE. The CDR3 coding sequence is TGTGCCAGCAGACGGACAGGGGTAGATACGCAGTATTTT. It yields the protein CASRRTGVDTQYF.

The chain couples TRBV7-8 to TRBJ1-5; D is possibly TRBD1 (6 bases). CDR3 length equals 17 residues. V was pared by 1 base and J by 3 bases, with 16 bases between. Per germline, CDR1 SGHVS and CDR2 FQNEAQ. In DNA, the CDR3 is TGTGCCAGCAGCTTAGGTATGGGGGGCCTTTCCAATCAGCCCCAGCATTTT. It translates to CASSLGMGGLSNQPQHF.

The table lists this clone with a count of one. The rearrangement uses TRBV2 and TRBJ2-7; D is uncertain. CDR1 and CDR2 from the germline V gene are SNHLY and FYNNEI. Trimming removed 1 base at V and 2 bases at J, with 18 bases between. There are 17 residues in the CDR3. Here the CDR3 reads CASSEEVGKAPTYEQYF. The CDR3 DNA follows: TGTGCCAGCAGTGAAGAGGTGGGAAAAGCGCCAACCTACGAGCAGTACTTC. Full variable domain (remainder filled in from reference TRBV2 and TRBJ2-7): EPEVTQTPSHQVTQMGQEVILRCVPISNHLYFYWYRQILGQKVEFLVSFYNNEISEKSEIFDDQFSVERPDGSNFTLKIRSTKLEDSAMYFCASSEEVGKAPTYEQYFGPGTRLTVT.

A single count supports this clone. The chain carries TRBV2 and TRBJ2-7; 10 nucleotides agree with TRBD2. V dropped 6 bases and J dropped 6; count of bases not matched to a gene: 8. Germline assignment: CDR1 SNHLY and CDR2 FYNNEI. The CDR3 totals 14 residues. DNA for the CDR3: TGTGCCAGCAGGGTACTAGCGGGACCACCCGAGCAGTACTTC. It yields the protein CASRVLAGPPEQYF.

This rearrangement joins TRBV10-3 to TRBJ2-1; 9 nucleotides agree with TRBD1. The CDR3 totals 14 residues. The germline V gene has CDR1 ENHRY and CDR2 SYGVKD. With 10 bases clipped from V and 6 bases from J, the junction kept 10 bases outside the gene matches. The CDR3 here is CATHRDRESNEQFF. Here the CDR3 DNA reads TGTGCCACCCACCGGGACAGGGAATCCAATGAGCAGTTCTTC.

The DNA of the CDR3 is TGTGCCAGCAGCACACTCGCGACAGGGGGCGGTTACGAGCAGTACTTC. It encodes CASSTLATGGGYEQYF. The genes are TRBV7-9 and TRBJ2-7; the match to TRBD1 covers 10 bases. This CDR3 contains 16 residues. V shed 5 bases, J shed 4 bases, and the junction held 11 bases outside the gene matches. CDR1 and CDR2 from the germline V gene are SEHNR and FQNEAQ (reference sequence). Together with reference TRBV7-9 and TRBJ2-7, the CDR3 gives the full variable domain: DTGVSQNPRHKITKRGQNVTFRCDPISEHNRLYWYRQTLGQGPEFLTYFQNEAQLEKSRLLSDRFSAERPKGSFSTLEIQRTEQGDSAMYLCASSTLATGGGYEQYFGPGTRLTVT.

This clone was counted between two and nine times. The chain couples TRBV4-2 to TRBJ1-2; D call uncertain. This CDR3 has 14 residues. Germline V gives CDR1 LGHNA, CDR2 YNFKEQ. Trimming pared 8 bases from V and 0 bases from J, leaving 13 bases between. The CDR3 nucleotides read TGTGCCAGCTCCTCTCATACTACTAACTATGGCTACACCTTC. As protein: CASSSHTTNYGYTF.

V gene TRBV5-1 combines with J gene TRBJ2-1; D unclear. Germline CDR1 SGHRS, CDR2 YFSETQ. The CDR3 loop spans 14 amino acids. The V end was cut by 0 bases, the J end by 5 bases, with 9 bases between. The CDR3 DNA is TGCGCCAGCAGCTTGGCCGCAAGAAACAATGAGCAGTTCTTC. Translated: CASSLAARNNEQFF.

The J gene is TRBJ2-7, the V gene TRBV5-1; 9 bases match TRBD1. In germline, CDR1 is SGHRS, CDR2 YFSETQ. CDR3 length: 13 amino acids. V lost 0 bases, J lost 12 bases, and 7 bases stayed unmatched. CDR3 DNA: TGCGCCAGCAGCTTGGATTGGACAGGGGTTGGGTACTTC. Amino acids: CASSLDWTGVGYF.

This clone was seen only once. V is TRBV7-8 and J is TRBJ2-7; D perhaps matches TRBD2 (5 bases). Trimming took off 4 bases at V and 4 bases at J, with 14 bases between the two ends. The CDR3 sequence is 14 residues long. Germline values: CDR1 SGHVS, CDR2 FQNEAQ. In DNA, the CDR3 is TGTGCCAGCAGCTCCGGGATGAGCATGTACGAGCAGTACTTC. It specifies CASSSGMSMYEQYF.

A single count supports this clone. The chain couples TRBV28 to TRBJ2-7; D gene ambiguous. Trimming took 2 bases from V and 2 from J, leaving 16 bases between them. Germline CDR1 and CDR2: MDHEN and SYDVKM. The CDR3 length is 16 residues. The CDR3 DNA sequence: TGTGCCAGCAGTTTAGGATTGGGTACCCTCACCTACGAGCAGTACTTC. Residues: CASSLGLGTLTYEQYF.

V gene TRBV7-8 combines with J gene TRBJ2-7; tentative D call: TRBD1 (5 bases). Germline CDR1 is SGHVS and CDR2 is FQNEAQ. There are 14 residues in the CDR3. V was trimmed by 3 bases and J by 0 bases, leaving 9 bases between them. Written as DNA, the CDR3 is TGTGCCAGCAGCTTGTCAGGGATCTCCTACGAGCAGTACTTC. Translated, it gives CASSLSGISYEQYF.

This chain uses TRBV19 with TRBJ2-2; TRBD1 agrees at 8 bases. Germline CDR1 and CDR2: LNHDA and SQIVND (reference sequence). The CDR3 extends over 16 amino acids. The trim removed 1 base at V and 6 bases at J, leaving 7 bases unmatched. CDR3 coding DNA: TGTGCCAGTAGTATAGCTAGGACAGGGAGGTCCGGGGAGCTGTTTTTT. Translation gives CASSIARTGRSGELFF.